This TCR beta chain was identified in a study of PD-L1 blockade in urothelial cancer. Study details: In terms of prior chemotherapy, patients had received 0 to 3 regimens.

There are 16 residues in the CDR3. Losses at the gene ends were 4 bases for V and 6 bases for J; bases not matched to a gene: 10. The V gene's germline CDR1 is SGHRS and CDR2 YFSETQ. Time point given: peripheral blood 6 weeks after treatment start. Assay: immunoSEQ multiplex PCR; the TCRdb copy retains only in-frame clones and omits some. The table has tens of thousands of clones, around 90% seen once; the top ten hold over 0.7%. This TCR came from a woman older than 75 with urothelial cancer. This chain uses TRBV5-1 with TRBJ2-1; 10 bases align to TRBD2. The sequenced sample was PBMCs, obtained around atezolizumab (anti-PD-L1) treatment. As DNA, the CDR3 is TGCGCCAGCAGCGAAGGAGCGGGAGGGCCGGGCAATGAGCAGTTCTTC. This gives the protein CASSEGAGGPGNEQFF.